This T cell receptor beta chain is drawn from a study of cytomegalovirus exposure and HLA in healthy donors (TCRdb year 2017). Looking at the study overall: An earlier analysis of approximately 640 of the donors reported about 250 Gb of sequence data and approximately 110 million unique TCR beta sequences from some 180 million T cells. In an earlier analysis of around 540 of the donors, high-throughput TCR beta sequencing was used to judge whether each TCR beta V gene segment behaved as functional or pseudogenic. Rather than drawing on any new phenotypic data, the later analysis identified candidate immune exposures from TCR beta sequences and the way those sequences occurred across donors. Donor age, sex, ethnicity and CMV serostatus were compiled alongside the repertoire data. A separate validation cohort of 90 to 150 different subjects was used in addition to the roughly 640-subject first cohort. Four or five DR-DQ haplotypes were treated as single units for association and clustering because of strong linkage in the cohort. Among over 350 genotyped donors of the cohort, an average of approximately 250,000 unique TCR beta nucleotide sequences were sequenced per donor, 15% to 20% of them non-productive. Every discovery cohort repertoire had been produced on one sequencing platform. The study aimed to test whether cataloging public T cell receptors could reveal signatures of past pathogen exposure. A later analysis re-examined previously published TCR beta repertoires from roughly 650 donors and added high-resolution HLA genotyping to investigate patterns of TCR occurrence. The number of donors typed differed by locus, with roughly 629-640 for A, B, C, DRB1 and DQB1, 522 for DQA1, 600 to 610 for DPA1, and roughly 450 for DPB1. Of the roughly 400 genotyped donors, roughly 80% were placed in the genetic ancestry cluster associated with self-reported Caucasian donors. High-throughput TCR immunosequencing, statistical association of individual TCRs with disease status, and machine learning were combined to predict cytomegalovirus infection status. Roughly 300 gigabases of sequencing data and 70 million to 95 million unique TCR sequences made up an early release that covered 640 HLA-typed donors. Genome-wide SNP genotypes for about 65% of the 666 donors were used in a later genetic analysis, which treated that subset as a discovery cohort. HLA typing covered class I and class II loci at four-digit resolution. Using immunosequencing, the study profiled T cell repertoires from 666 subjects and related those repertoires to cytomegalovirus serostatus.

The cohort was made up of hundreds of healthy bone marrow donors. Cohort members were all nominally healthy when sampled, although unrecorded immune exposures were likely present. The donor was CMV seropositive and was included in the group of 250 to 350 seropositive cohort members. A peripheral blood sample was provided by each donor, and peripheral blood mononuclear cells were used for TCR beta sequencing. Genomic DNA extraction from the blood cell samples was performed with the Qiagen DNeasy Blood Extraction Kit. From a lookup of the germline V gene (reference sequence), CDR1 and CDR2 are SGHNT and YYREEE. Measured from the cysteine to the phenylalanine, the CDR3 is 15 residues long. Only the CDR3 portion is preserved as DNA: 45 bases, with reading frame beginning at the first base. V and J are truncated by 1 base and 5 bases respectively, leaving an intervening sequence of 12 bases. On the study overall, not on this receptor specifically: Some IMGT-functional V segments, including TRBV6-2 and TRBV6-3, could not be distinguished by the 87-base-pair reads and were therefore excluded. For the cohort, immune exposure information was limited to CMV serostatus. Compared with the approximately 670-donor mean, donors in an Asian-associated ancestry cluster had fewer N-insertions in productive TCRs, according to a later genetic analysis. Three of the identified cytomegalovirus-associated TCR beta chains were confirmed in vitro to be specific for cytomegalovirus antigens. In a later analysis, most CMV-associated TCR beta chains were found to appear HLA-restricted, with HLA associations seemingly driven largely by CMV exposure. Because counts were too low, roughly 18 rarely observed V segments, including chromosome 9 orphons, were left out of the earlier analysis of 500 to 750 of the donors. Presence/absence analyses assumed roughly uniform sequencing depth across donors, an assumption that may not hold. While some public TCRs were present in many individuals, most TCR sequences turned up only very rarely across donors. The study gave a list of some 150 TCR beta chains associated with cytomegalovirus. Correlated functional status among segregating V segments might be attributable to linkage disequilibrium, but an unknown experimental factor could not be ruled out. The authors suggested that the approach could potentially be extended to other disease states and immunological phenotypes. Assigning TCR associations to individual alleles was difficult when HLA alleles, especially DR and DQ, strongly co-occurred. A further reported finding was that TCR beta sequences accurately predicted the HLA-A and HLA-B alleles for most subjects in the first cohort. A cluster of highly shared sequence variants was judged likely to represent a technical artifact of the sequencing pipeline. HLA typing was unavailable for some donors at each locus, so association tests used only the typed subset. Broadly in line with IMGT annotations, most TCR beta V segments showed up in productive rearrangements about 90% or about 30% of the time in an earlier analysis of roughly 590 of the donors. An association between a missense DCLRE1C variant and V-gene and J-gene trimming of TCR beta chains was found in a later genetic analysis and replicated in an independent cohort. According to a later analysis, TCR association rates differed among HLA loci, with DRB1 alleles showing the most associated TCRs and HLA-C alleles showing the fewest. The cohort was sequenced for TCR beta chains only, and without alpha or paired-chain data the features that could be detected were limited. Specific HLA alleles were associated with roughly 16,000 TCR beta sequences at a false discovery rate of 0.05 in a later analysis. Several of the top co-occurrence clusters appeared to be linked to parvovirus B19, influenza, CMV and Epstein-Barr virus, according to a later analysis. The classifier was reported to diagnose cytomegalovirus status with high specificity and sensitivity in both the original cohort and the validation cohort. In a later analysis, HLA-associated TCR beta chains were found to be more clonally expanded and to have lower generation probabilities than equally common non-associated chains.

Libraries were built with the immunoSEQ multiplex PCR assay. For the multiplex PCR, a mixture combining 60 forward primers for TCR Vbeta segments and 13 reverse primers for TCR Jbeta segments was used. The CDR3 region of rearranged TCR beta genes was amplified from genomic DNA by a multiplex PCR assay. The amplified TCR beta libraries were sequenced on the Illumina HiSeq System as 87-base-pair reads. As for how the authors treated the data: A later analysis counted approximately 74 million unique TCR beta chains across the roughly 700 repertoires, and around 12 million of these chains were shared by at least two donors. Raw reads were error-corrected and collapsed into unique sequences with a nearest-neighbor algorithm that merged closely related sequences to remove PCR and sequencing errors. To assign V, D and J gene segments, CDR3 sequences were aligned to IMGT reference sequences. For a sequence to be retained, at least a six-nucleotide match to both a V gene segment and a J gene segment was required. A rearrangement counted as productive if the CDR3 had no stop codons and remained in frame with V and J, and every other rearrangement counted as non-productive. CDR3 was defined according to IMGT convention as the region running from the second conserved V-encoded cysteine to the conserved J-encoded phenylalanine. Sequences without an unambiguous match to a single V gene segment were excluded from the earlier analysis of over 500 of the donors. In an earlier analysis of 450 to 700 of the donors, V segments were called functional above 56.7% productive rearrangements and were called segregating when the between-donor standard deviation exceeded 5%. A statistical classification framework was developed to diagnose cytomegalovirus status using the catalog of TCR beta chain sequences. V and J gene assignment, in a later analysis, came from comparing TCR nucleotide sequences with IMGT/GENE-DB human TR gene sequences. The TCRdist pipeline was used in a later analysis to assign CDR3 sequences and most-parsimonious VDJ recombination scenarios. In a later analysis, each TCR beta chain was defined by its CDR3 amino acid sequence together with its V-gene family, and reads without a unique V-gene family were excluded. In a later analysis, 450 to 600 highly shared, low-generation-probability nucleotide sequences were removed to address suspected cross-contamination and a sequencing artifact. In a later analysis, a clonal expansion index was calculated for each public chain from normalized within-repertoire ranks of inferred template counts. In a later analysis, generation probabilities were computed using a VDJ recombination model fitted to out-of-frame rearrangements, and the results were checked against IGoR. In a later analysis, TCR-TCR, TCR-HLA and TCR-CMV co-occurrence was scored with hypergeometric tests, and a repertoire-size bias correction was applied to TCR pairs. In a later analysis, false discovery rates were estimated by permuting HLA or CMV assignments 20 times. In a later analysis, co-occurring TCRs were grouped with DBSCAN, and TCRdist sequence similarity was added when clustering was performed within HLA-allele-positive subsets. Co-occurrence clustering excluded repertoires with fewer than 30,000 or more than 120,000 public chains, plus five with anomalous nucleotide sharing. What TCRdb holds here is the immuneACCESS table cut down to in-frame rearrangements. Part of the clones is not present; checked against another copy, under half of the missing clones reflect an unresolved V gene, and the others are unexplained. V and J calls and clone size are given by that table; D and trimming were obtained from the DNA. The sample has 150,000 to 250,000 clones on record, about 80% of them singletons. The ten largest clones take up around 4.3% of the sample.

As for this clone: The clone's antigen remains unknown. No base-level quality is on record; no much larger clone is a single base apart.

The sequence was obtained from a woman aged 25 to 45 in good health and CMV-seropositive. The sample comprised PBMCs. The chain is encoded by TRBV5-4 joined to TRBJ1-4; the D region possibly corresponds to TRBD1 (5 bases align). The DNA is as follows: TGTGCCAGCAGCTTGAGTAGCGGGGGGAATGAAAAACTGTTTTTT. Its translation is CASSLSSGGNEKLFF.